A selection of T cell receptor beta chains follows, all from one sample in a study of blood T cell repertoires in COVID-19. Sequencing was performed with immunoSEQ multiplex PCR; in TCRdb, only in-frame clones are kept and a portion is missing. The table lists more than 150,000 clones, nearly 80% of them singletons. Input material: PBMCs or T cells enriched from blood (not recorded which). The receptor set was obtained from a man aged 55 to 70 who had been exposed to COVID-19. Both conserved end residues are part of each CDR3. A D gene is named only where the DNA matches it firmly. Expanded clones are given a class, and other clones once, few, many or no size at all.

d_call j_call clone_size v_call cdr3_aa cdr3_nt
NA TRBJ1-2 NA TRBV30 CAWRLQGDGYGYTF TGTGCCTGGAGACTACAGGGAGACGGCTATGGCTACACCTTC
TRBD1 TRBJ2-7 NA TRBV7-2 CASNPGTGVGYEQYF TGTGCCAGCAACCCTGGGACAGGGGTAGGGTACGAGCAGTACTTC
NA TRBJ1-4 NA TRBV7-9 CASSWSLELTNEKLFF TGTGCCAGCAGCTGGTCCCTAGAGCTTACTAATGAAAAACTGTTTTTT
NA TRBJ1-2 NA TRBV11-2 CASSSQWVNGYTF TGTGCCAGCAGCTCACAGTGGGTCAATGGCTACACCTTC
NA TRBJ2-1 once TRBV11-3 CASSLRDNEQFF TGTGCCAGCAGCTTACGAGACAATGAGCAGTTCTTC
TRBD1 TRBJ1-5 once TRBV27 CASSPGQGGPLNQPQHF TGTGCCAGCAGTCCGGGACAGGGAGGACCTCTTAATCAGCCCCAGCATTTT
NA TRBJ1-1 NA TRBV5-1 CASSLTGRNTEAFF TGCGCCAGCAGCTTGACAGGCAGGAACACTGAAGCTTTCTTT
TRBD2 TRBJ2-2 NA TRBV7-9 CASSLTSARNTGELFF TGTGCCAGCAGCCTGACTAGCGCAAGGAACACCGGGGAGCTGTTTTTT
NA TRBJ2-7 many TRBV7-3 CASSSPKAMYEQYF TGTGCCAGCAGCTCGCCGAAAGCCATGTACGAGCAGTACTTC
NA TRBJ1-1 NA TRBV3-1/TRBV3-2 CASSQVRNTEAFF TGTGCCAGCAGCCAAGTCAGGAACACTGAAGCTTTCTTT
NA TRBJ2-2 NA TRBV25-1 CASSPLEAGELFF TGTGCCAGCTCCCCCCTGGAGGCCGGGGAGCTGTTTTTT
NA TRBJ2-1 NA TRBV5-1 CASGPQGSDNEQFF TGCGCCAGCGGGCCACAGGGATCCGACAATGAGCAGTTCTTC
NA TRBJ1-2 few TRBV19 CASRMGHTTNYGYTF TGTGCCAGTAGAATGGGACATACGACTAACTATGGCTACACCTTC
NA TRBJ2-2 once TRBV6-1 CASSEAPGVTGELFF TGTGCCAGCAGTGAAGCGCCAGGGGTCACCGGGGAGCTGTTTTTT
NA TRBJ2-5 NA TRBV28 CASSPTGLEETQYF TGTGCCAGCAGTCCCACAGGGTTGGAAGAGACCCAGTACTTC
TRBD2 TRBJ2-5 once TRBV5-1 CASSLELAGGSETQYF TGCGCCAGCAGCTTGGAATTAGCGGGAGGGTCCGAGACCCAGTACTTC
NA TRBJ1-1 NA TRBV19 CASGHRVDTEAFF TGTGCCAGTGGCCACAGGGTTGACACTGAAGCTTTCTTT
NA TRBJ2-7 NA TRBV29-1 CSVEAGAGGVYEQYF TGCAGCGTTGAGGCGGGGGCAGGAGGAGTCTACGAGCAGTACTTC
TRBD1 TRBJ2-5 NA TRBV5-4 CASSLKGAGETQYF TGTGCCAGCAGCTTGAAGGGGGCCGGGGAGACCCAGTACTTC
NA TRBJ2-7 NA TRBV6-5 CASSYSRSRDYEQYF TGTGCCAGCAGTTACTCTCGTAGCAGAGACTACGAGCAGTACTTC
TRBD2 TRBJ2-1 NA TRBV30 CAWAGTSALNEQFF TGTGCCTGGGCCGGGACTAGCGCCCTTAATGAGCAGTTCTTC
NA TRBJ2-7 NA TRBV9 CASSAGIPGYEQYF TGTGCCAGCAGCGCGGGGATTCCCGGATACGAGCAGTACTTC
NA TRBJ1-2 few TRBV18 CASSPDQGVYGYTF TGTGCCAGCTCACCAGACCAGGGCGTCTATGGCTACACCTTC
TRBD2 TRBJ2-3 NA TRBV5-1 CASSSRAGGTDTQYF TGCGCCAGTAGCTCGCGGGCGGGGGGCACAGATACGCAGTATTTT
TRBD1 TRBJ2-7 NA TRBV11-2 CASSSGTGAFEQYF TGTGCCAGCAGCTCCGGGACAGGGGCCTTCGAGCAGTACTTC
TRBD1 TRBJ2-7 few TRBV5-4 CASSLESTGGGNEQYF TGTGCCAGCAGCTTGGAGTCGACAGGGGGGGGGAACGAGCAGTACTTC
NA TRBJ1-5 few TRBV6-2/TRBV6-3 CASSSAGPNQPQHF TGTGCCAGCAGTTCCGCGGGCCCCAATCAGCCCCAGCATTTT
TRBD1 TRBJ2-7 NA TRBV5-1 CASSLGQGADEQYF TGCGCCAGCAGCTTGGGACAGGGGGCTGACGAGCAGTACTTC
TRBD1 TRBJ1-2 NA TRBV5-4 CASSPGQASNYGYTF TGTGCCAGCAGCCCTGGACAGGCCTCTAACTATGGCTACACCTTC
NA TRBJ1-6 NA TRBV4-3 CASSQDPPGGHSPLHF TGCGCCAGCAGCCAAGATCCCCCGGGCGGGCATTCACCCCTCCACTTT
TRBD1 TRBJ2-7 NA TRBV20-1 CSASNRGVSSYEQYF TGCAGTGCTAGTAACAGGGGGGTCAGCTCCTACGAGCAGTACTTC
NA TRBJ2-7 NA TRBV5-8 CASSLWGPAVYEQYF TGTGCCAGCAGCTTGTGGGGCCCCGCCGTCTACGAGCAGTACTTC
NA TRBJ1-4 NA TRBV5-1 CASSLARGSEKLFF TGCGCCAGCAGCTTGGCAAGGGGTTCCGAAAAACTGTTTTTT
NA TRBJ2-1 NA TRBV21-1 CASSKVWLAGAFEQFF TGTGCCAGCAGCAAAGTGTGGCTAGCGGGAGCCTTTGAGCAGTTCTTC
TRBD2 TRBJ2-7 NA TRBV5-4 CASSLAAGADYEQYF TGTGCCAGCAGCTTGGCGGCGGGAGCGGATTACGAGCAGTACTTC
NA TRBJ1-6 NA TRBV27 CASSSGNNSPLHF TGTGCCAGCAGCAGCGGGAATAATTCACCCCTCCACTTT
NA TRBJ2-2 once TRBV19 CASSIRGTGELFF TGTGCCAGTAGTATAAGGGGTACCGGGGAGCTGTTTTTT
NA TRBJ2-7 once TRBV5-1 CASSLVQGGGYEQYF TGCGCCAGCAGCTTGGTCCAGGGGGGAGGCTACGAGCAGTACTTC
TRBD1 TRBJ2-3 NA TRBV3-1/TRBV3-2 CASSQGPGQGADTQYF TGTGCCAGCAGCCAAGGACCGGGACAGGGGGCAGATACGCAGTATTTT
NA TRBJ2-3 NA TRBV18 CASSPEVRTDTQYF TGTGCCAGCTCACCGGAGGTCCGCACAGATACGCAGTATTTT
TRBD1 TRBJ1-3 NA TRBV29-1 CSAWTGSSGNTIYF TGCAGCGCTTGGACAGGTAGCTCTGGAAACACCATATATTTT
TRBD1 TRBJ2-1 NA TRBV4-3 CASSHRQGVGPYEQFF TGCGCCAGCAGCCACAGACAGGGGGTGGGCCCGTATGAGCAGTTCTTC
TRBD2 TRBJ2-7 once TRBV19 CASSIDPAGGYEQYF TGTGCCAGTAGTATAGACCCAGCGGGAGGGTACGAGCAGTACTTC
NA TRBJ1-3 NA TRBV30 CAWSVRGGRGFASGNTIYF TGTGCCTGGAGTGTACGAGGTGGGAGGGGATTCGCCTCTGGAAACACCATATATTTT
NA TRBJ1-5 NA TRBV7-2 CASNSGGYQPQHF TGTGCCAGCAACTCGGGGGGATATCAGCCCCAGCATTTT
NA TRBJ1-1 once TRBV3-1/TRBV3-2 CASSLADRTTEAFF TGTGCCAGCAGCCTCGCGGACAGAACCACTGAAGCTTTCTTT
TRBD1 TRBJ2-7 NA TRBV10-3 CAIEAGGSYEQYF TGTGCCATCGAGGCAGGGGGCTCCTACGAGCAGTACTTC
NA TRBJ2-7 once TRBV5-4 CASSLDSAEQYF TGTGCCAGCAGCTTGGACAGTGCCGAGCAGTACTTC
NA TRBJ2-7 NA TRBV10-3 CAISARRDFSYEQYF TGTGCCATCAGTGCCCGCCGGGACTTTTCTTACGAGCAGTACTTC
TRBD1 TRBJ1-1 NA TRBV28 CASSLGQGLDTEAFF TGTGCCAGCAGTTTAGGACAGGGTTTGGACACTGAAGCTTTCTTT
TRBD2 TRBJ2-3 few TRBV2 CASSAALAGVGDTQYF TGTGCCAGCAGTGCGGCACTAGCGGGAGTTGGGGATACGCAGTATTTT
NA TRBJ2-2 NA TRBV27 CASSFSGPYTGELFF TGTGCCAGCAGTTTCAGCGGGCCGTACACCGGGGAGCTGTTTTTT
NA TRBJ1-6 NA TRBV11-3 CASSLDPGYNSPLHF TGTGCCAGCAGCTTAGATCCAGGGTATAATTCACCCCTCCACTTT
TRBD2 TRBJ2-1 NA TRBV24-1 CATQGASGRREQFF TGTGCCACCCAAGGGGCTAGCGGGCGCCGGGAGCAGTTCTTC
NA TRBJ2-3 NA TRBV5-1 CASSVQGDTQYF TGCGCCAGCAGTGTCCAGGGGGATACGCAGTATTTT
NA TRBJ2-3 once TRBV13 CASSQASLISTDTQYF TGTGCCAGCAGCCAAGCCTCCTTGATTAGCACAGATACGCAGTATTTT
NA TRBJ1-1 NA TRBV5-6 CASSLERGLNTEAFF TGTGCCAGCAGCTTGGAACGGGGTTTGAACACTGAAGCTTTCTTT
NA TRBJ1-2 NA TRBV6-5 CASSYQWAPISYGYTF TGTGCCAGCAGTTACCAATGGGCACCAATTTCCTATGGCTACACCTTC
TRBD1 TRBJ2-2 NA TRBV5-1 CASSLGTGPRGTGELFF TGCGCCAGCAGCTTAGGGACAGGTCCTCGGGGGACCGGGGAGCTGTTTTTT
TRBD1 TRBJ1-4 NA TRBV29-1 CSAGFGTDEKLFF TGCAGCGCCGGTTTCGGGACAGATGAAAAACTGTTTTTT